This T cell receptor (beta chain) was recorded in a study of T cell changes during pregnancy in multiple sclerosis. The assay was immunoSEQ multiplex PCR, and TCRdb's table has in-frame clones only and misses some. The sample lists about 52,000 clones; 90% to 95% were seen once. The CDR3 extends over 13 amino acids. From germline, CDR1 is SGDLS and CDR2 YYNGEE. V was cut by 5 bases and J by 5 bases, with 11 bases left in between. The rearrangement links TRBV9 to TRBJ2-1; the D is unclear. The sequencing used CD4+ T cells from peripheral blood mononuclear cells, collected before pregnancy. The source is a female donor with multiple sclerosis, enrolled in a pregnancy study. CDR3: CASSVGLNNEQFF. CDR3 coding DNA: TGTGCCAGCAGTGTCGGTCTTAACAATGAGCAGTTCTTC.